These 13 T cell receptor beta chains were all obtained from the same sample, sequenced in a study of blood T cell repertoires in COVID-19. Produced via immunoSEQ multiplex PCR; TCRdb's table is partial and in-frame only. The sample holds 170,000 or so clones, roughly 87% seen once. The sample comprised peripheral blood. These receptors came from a man aged 18 to 29 who had recovered from COVID-19.

The CDR3 protein is CASSQGSRGDSYEQYF. In DNA, the CDR3 is TGCGCCAGCAGCCAAGGTTCACGGGGAGACTCCTACGAGCAGTACTTC. The chain carries TRBV4-3 and TRBJ2-7; weak D call: TRBD2 (5 bases). Trimming took off 1 base at V and 0 bases at J, with 13 bases between the two ends. CDR1 and CDR2 (germline): LGHNA, YSLEER. This CDR3 comprises 16 residues.

This chain uses TRBV28 with TRBJ2-7; TRBD1 agrees at 10 bases. Germline V gene data show CDR1 as MDHEN and CDR2 as SYDVKM. The CDR3 sequence is 15 residues long. V dropped 5 bases and J dropped 4; count of bases not matched to a gene: 8. The DNA of the CDR3 is TGTGCCAGCAGTCAAAGACAGGGGGCGCGGTACGAGCAGTACTTC. Protein: CASSQRQGARYEQYF.

The V call is TRBV7-6, the J call TRBJ2-6; 9 bases agree with TRBD1. V dropped 5 bases and J dropped 2; count of bases not matched to a gene: 13. The CDR3 length is 19 residues. Looked up from germline, CDR1 is SGHVS and CDR2 is FNYEAQ. DNA of the CDR3: TGTGCCAGCAGCCCTCTCCGGGACAGGGAACAGGCTGGGGCCAACGTCCTGACTTTC. Its protein product is CASSPLRDREQAGANVLTF.

The rearrangement joins TRBV10-1 to TRBJ2-7, with a tentative D call TRBD2 (6 bases). The germline CDR1 and CDR2 sequences are WNHNN and SYGVQD (reference sequence). The CDR3 consists of 14 residues. V was trimmed by 4 bases and J by 2 bases, leaving 12 bases between them. The CDR3 DNA sequence: TGCGCCAGCAGTGCGGCGACTAGTCCCTACGAGCAGTACTTC. Residues: CASSAATSPYEQYF.

The V and J genes are TRBV7-8 and TRBJ2-3; weak D call: TRBD2 (7 bases). Deletions cut 6 bases from V and 2 bases from J, with 15 bases between. The CDR3 contains 15 residues. Germline CDR1 SGHVS, CDR2 FQNEAQ. In DNA, the CDR3 is TGTGCCAGCAGAATTGCGGGGGCTAACACAGATACGCAGTATTTT. Translated, it gives CASRIAGANTDTQYF. The full variable domain, with the rest looked up from reference TRBV7-8 and TRBJ2-3, is GAGVSQSPRYKVAKRGQDVALRCDPISGHVSLFWYQQALGQGPEFLTYFQNEAQLDKSGLPSDRFFAERPEGSVSTLKIQRTQQEDSAVYLCASRIAGANTDTQYFGPGTRLTVL.

This chain connects TRBV7-3 to TRBJ2-7; perhaps TRBD1 as D (6 bases). Trimming removed 3 bases at V and 4 bases at J, with 13 bases between. Germline V gives CDR1 SGHTA, CDR2 FQGTGA. This CDR3 region has 14 residues. The DNA of the CDR3 is TGTGCCAGCAGCTTGTTGGGGGCCCCGTACGAGCAGTACTTC. As protein: CASSLLGAPYEQYF.

This clone was recorded only once. CDR3 protein: CASSYTRRGFRGTQYF. The CDR3, as DNA: TGTGCCAGCAGTTACACACGACGCGGCTTTCGGGGGACCCAGTACTTC. The chain links TRBV6-5 to TRBJ2-5; the D gene is possibly TRBD2 (5 bases). The CDR3 totals 16 residues. V lost 2 bases and J 7 bases, leaving 20 bases between the germline ends. The germline V gene has CDR1 MNHEY and CDR2 SVGAGI.

This chain uses TRBV11-2 with TRBJ2-2; a weak D match, TRBD2 (5 bases). V lost 3 bases and J lost 3, with 14 bases in between. The CDR3 runs to 16 residues. The germline V gene has CDR1 SGHAT and CDR2 FQNNGV. The CDR3 nucleotides are TGTGCCAGCAGCTTCCTTGCGACTATCTACACCGGGGAGCTGTTTTTT. Protein: CASSFLATIYTGELFF.

The CDR3 loop reads CASSYTGLGSQPQHF. DNA for the CDR3: TGTGCCAGCAGTTACACAGGCCTCGGAAGTCAGCCCCAGCATTTT. The V and J genes are TRBV6-2 or TRBV6-3 and TRBJ1-5; possible D gene TRBD1, 5 bases. The CDR3 totals 15 residues. The germline CDR1 and CDR2 sequences are MNHEY and SVGEGT. V lost 2 bases to trimming and J lost 6 bases, with 14 bases between them.

This clone was observed a few times. This chain connects TRBV11-3 to TRBJ2-2; D uncertain. V shed 5 bases and J shed 4 bases, with 11 bases lying between them. The CDR3 spans 14 residues. Germline CDR1 SGHNT, CDR2 YENEEA. The CDR3 reads CASSPSKGTGELFF. CDR3 in DNA: TGTGCCAGCAGCCCTAGTAAAGGCACCGGGGAGCTGTTTTTT.

The rearrangement links TRBV7-2 to TRBJ2-1; D is unclear. Trimming removed 5 bases at V and 2 bases at J, with 16 bases between. The CDR3 has 16 residues. From germline, CDR1 is SGHTA and CDR2 FQGNSA. The CDR3: CASSLMPGGPYNEQFF. CDR3 nucleotides: TGTGCCAGCAGCCTGATGCCAGGTGGCCCCTACAATGAGCAGTTCTTC.

J is TRBJ2-4 and V is TRBV6-2 or TRBV6-3; D unresolved. Germline CDR1 MNHEY, CDR2 SVGEGT. The length of the CDR3 is 13 residues. Between the trimmed V and J ends, which lost 0 bases and 6 bases, there was a span of 6 bases. CDR3 sequence (DNA): TGTGCCAGCAGTTACTCGTCACTAAACATTCAGTACTTC. Protein product: CASSYSSLNIQYF.

The gene calls are TRBV7-9 and TRBJ1-1; D is possibly TRBD1 (6 bases). This CDR3 contains 13 residues. The germline V gene has CDR1 SEHNR and CDR2 FQNEAQ (reference sequence). V shed 6 bases and J shed 9 bases, with 17 bases lying between them. CDR3 DNA sequence: TGTGCCAGCAGTTACGTTGGGGGCGTTCAAGCTTTCTTT. Translating gives CASSYVGGVQAFF.